A selection of T cell receptor beta chains follows, all from one sample in a study of metastatic and nonmetastatic thyroid tumors. With MiXCR, TCRdb called clones anew from the PCR reads. The data show about 25,000 clones, with around 20% seen just once and approximately 25% held by the top ten. Sequencing was carried out using blood. Source of these receptors: a male donor with papillary thyroid cancer or a benign thyroid nodule (not recorded which). Some clones in this sample may be carry-over from other donors' samples. Both conserved end residues are part of each CDR3. Fields, in order: V gene, clone size, J gene, CDR3 protein. The listing skips clone size in some rows; elsewhere it reads once, few, many or a size class.

V: TRBV11-2
size: many
J: TRBJ2-6
CDR3: CASSPQVSGANVLTF

V: TRBV6-1
size: few
J: TRBJ1-2
CDR3: CASSEADRAQGYTF

V: TRBV30
size: NA
J: TRBJ1-2
CDR3: CAFPQVGYGYTF

V: TRBV12-3/TRBV12-4
size: once
J: TRBJ1-1
CDR3: CASNYRGTEAFF

V: TRBV27
size: many
J: TRBJ2-7
CDR3: CASSLNRLQSPGGLYF

V: TRBV20-1
size: NA
J: TRBJ2-2
CDR3: CSARDPRSTGELIF

V: TRBV12-3/TRBV12-4
size: many
J: TRBJ1-3
CDR3: CASSYTSGGLGGNTIYF

V: TRBV24-1
size: many
J: TRBJ2-1
CDR3: CATGGRTSANEQFF

V: TRBV7-8
size: many
J: TRBJ1-1
CDR3: CASSPPPLRMNTEAFF

V: TRBV14
size: many
J: TRBJ1-1
CDR3: CASSQLGQGGTEAFF

V: TRBV14
size: many
J: TRBJ2-1
CDR3: CASTTGTSGSYEQFF

V: TRBV20-1
size: many
J: TRBJ1-2
CDR3: CSASWGQGVYGYTF

V: TRBV20-1
size: many
J: TRBJ1-1
CDR3: CSARDLRRAGDTEAFF

V: TRBV28
size: NA
J: TRBJ2-1
CDR3: CASSWAAPSEFF

V: TRBV5-1
size: many
J: TRBJ2-2
CDR3: CASSSGTGNTGELFF

V: TRBV14
size: many
J: TRBJ1-4
CDR3: CASSPQNLVNEKLFF

V: TRBV4-3
size: NA
J: TRBJ2-7
CDR3: CASSQDPAVGPKEQYF

V: TRBV25-1
size: many
J: TRBJ2-1
CDR3: CASSVGTSGYNEQFF

V: TRBV2
size: many
J: TRBJ1-1
CDR3: CASSEFDKNTEAFF

V: TRBV15
size: many
J: TRBJ1-2
CDR3: CATSSDGNYGYTF